This T cell receptor beta chain was sequenced in a study of T cells after yellow fever vaccination. There are 14 residues in the CDR3. After removal of 4 bases from V and 5 bases from J, the junction contained 6 bases not matched to a gene. In germline, CDR1 is SGHRS, CDR2 YFSETQ. TCRdb re-derived calls from the 5' RACE reads in MiXCR, one entry per CDR3 protein. This table holds some 420,000 distinct CDR3 sequences, roughly a sixth found once. This clonotype was counted many times. The antigen remains undetermined. Study conclusions and caveats: Just a small share of clonotypes turned up in the CD4 compartment as well as the CD8 compartment.

The sample consisted of PBMCs, taken before the yellow fever booster vaccination. This chain joins TRBV5-1 and TRBJ2-7, with 10 bases fitting TRBD1. This TCR was recovered from a young man who received the YFV17D yellow fever vaccine. Here the CDR3 DNA reads TGCGCCAGCAGCCCGGACAGGGGGATCAACGAGCAGTACTTC. It is translated as CASSPDRGINEQYF. Complete variable domain (other parts from reference TRBV5-1 and TRBJ2-7): KAGVTQTPRYLIKTRGQQVTLSCSPISGHRSVSWYQQTPGQGLQFLFEYFSETQRNKGNFPGRFSGRQFSNSRSEMNVSTLELGDSALYLCASSPDRGINEQYFGPGTRLTVT.